Following are 21 T cell receptor beta chains from one sample sequenced in a study of CD8 T cells in Susac syndrome. Reverse transcription of roughly 0.5 to 1 ug RNA was carried out with random hexamers. MiXCR, applied by TCRdb to the immunoSEQ multiplex PCR reads, yields one record per CDR3 protein. Of 300,000 or so distinct CDR3 sequences in the sample, approximately 90% were seen once. Sequenced: CD4+ T cells from PBMCs. These receptors originate from a human donor with multiple sclerosis.

The rearrangement links TRBV23-1 to TRBJ2-3; 7 nucleotides line up with TRBD1. TRBV23-1 is assigned to the ORF class and has an uncertain function. This CDR3 has 18 amino acids. The V and J ends lost 9 bases and 2 bases, in that order; junction bases with no gene match: 20. The CDR3 bases are TGCGCCAGTGCACTTCATCCAGGGGGACATTACCTCACAGATACGCAGTATTTT. Residues: CASALHPGGHYLTDTQYF.

The genes are TRBV12-3 or TRBV12-4 and TRBJ1-1; TRBD1 is a possible D gene (5 bases). CDR3 length: 13 residues. The V gene lost 8 bases and the J gene lost 11 bases, with 21 bases spanning the gap. DNA of the CDR3: TGTGCCAGCTCGCTTCCGGGGGTCATAACGGCTTTCTTT. It translates to CASSLPGVITAFF.

Only one count was recorded for this clonotype. The chain has TRBV4-1 and TRBJ2-7, with D tentatively TRBD2 (6 bases). This CDR3 has 16 residues. Germline V gene data show CDR1 as MGHRA and CDR2 as YSYEKL. V lost 3 bases and J lost 0, with 15 bases in between. CDR3 nucleotides: TGCGCCAGCAGCCACGTCCGGGACGGGAGCTCCTACGAGCAGTACTTC. This gives the protein CASSHVRDGSSYEQYF.

The chain combines TRBV5-5 with TRBJ2-7; no clear D. Trimming removed 4 bases from V and 0 bases from J, with 8 bases in between. The CDR3 covers 13 residues. CDR1 and CDR2 (germline): SGHKS, YYEKEE (reference sequence). This chain's CDR3 is CASSMGSSYEQYF. CDR3 DNA sequence: TGTGCCAGCAGCATGGGAAGCTCCTACGAGCAGTACTTC.

This rearrangement joins TRBV30 to TRBJ2-4; TRBD2 matches at 8 bases. The germline CDR1 and CDR2 sequences are GTSNPN and SVGIG (reference sequence). The junction had 9 bases not matched to a gene; V was cut back by 2 bases and J by 0 bases. This CDR3 comprises 17 residues. The CDR3 loop reads CAWSRGALAAAKNIQYF. In DNA form, the CDR3 reads TGTGCCTGGAGTCGCGGAGCACTAGCGGCAGCCAAAAACATTCAGTACTTC.

Worth noting for this clonotype: One end of the junction varies from germline; a read error may be responsible. V usage is TRBV11-2 and J usage is TRBJ1-1, with 9 nucleotides matching TRBD1. Germline CDR1 reads SGHAT; CDR2 reads FQNNGV. The CDR3 runs 19 residues. This CDR3 reads CASSLGNIGTGPLKTEAFF. The CDR3 bases are TGTGCCAGCAGCTTAGGTAACATCGGGACAGGGCCTTTGAAGACTGAAGCTTTCTTT.

This chain links TRBV7-2 with TRBJ2-1, with unresolved D. V was shortened by 1 base and J by 2 bases, with 6 bases between the two germline ends. This CDR3 region has 14 residues. The germline V gene has CDR1 SGHTA and CDR2 FQGNSA. CDR3: CASSLGGTYNEQFF. As DNA, the CDR3 is TGTGCCAGCAGCTTAGGGGGTACCTACAATGAGCAGTTCTTC. Supplemented by reference TRBV7-2 and TRBJ2-1, the full variable domain reads GAGVSQSPSNKVTEKGKDVELRCDPISGHTALYWYRQSLGQGLEFLIYFQGNSAPDKSGLPSDRFSAERTGGSVSTLTIQRTQQEDSAVYLCASSLGGTYNEQFFGPGTRLTVL.

This clonotype was seen only a few times. CDR3 DNA sequence: TGCAGTGCTAGGACTCAGGGGGTAGCCAAAAACATTCAGTACTTC. It specifies CSARTQGVAKNIQYF. V gene TRBV20-1 combines with J gene TRBJ2-4, with 7 positions matching TRBD1. From germline, CDR1 is DFQATT and CDR2 SNEGSKA (reference sequence). Trimming at V came to 3 bases and at J to 0 bases, leaving 5 bases not matched to a gene. This CDR3 comprises 15 residues.

This chain links TRBV6-4 with TRBJ2-7; TRBD2 aligns across 10 bases. Germline V gene sequence: CDR1 MRHNA, CDR2 SNTAGT. CDR3 size: 18 residues. V lost 4 bases and J lost 4; bases outside the gene matches: 16. CDR3 DNA: TGTGCCAGCAGTGTAGCCGGGACTAGCGACCCTGCTCTGTACGAGCAGTACTTC. Residues: CASSVAGTSDPALYEQYF.

The V gene is TRBV6-5, the J gene TRBJ1-2; 9 bases map to TRBD1. Germline V gives CDR1 MNHEY, CDR2 SVGAGI. The trim removed 7 bases at V and 3 bases at J, leaving 9 bases unmatched. This CDR3 comprises 15 residues. The CDR3: CASIKRGQGHYGYTF. The CDR3 DNA follows: TGTGCCAGCATCAAACGGGGACAGGGCCACTATGGCTACACCTTC.

The chain couples TRBV6-2 or TRBV6-3 to TRBJ2-7; D remains ambiguous. V lost 6 bases and J 0 bases, leaving 12 bases between the germline ends. CDR1 and CDR2 from the germline V gene are MNHEY and SVGEGT. The CDR3 is 14 residues long. CDR3: CASRRVLSSYEQYF. CDR3 DNA sequence: TGTGCCAGCAGGCGCGTCTTGAGCTCCTACGAGCAGTACTTC.

The chain carries TRBV7-6 and TRBJ1-3; 10 nucleotides align to TRBD1. The CDR3 runs to 16 residues. CDR1 SGHVS and CDR2 FNYEAQ come from the germline V gene. With 4 bases clipped from V and 2 bases from J, the junction kept 5 bases outside the gene matches. The CDR3 loop reads CASSYRTGGPGNTIYF. CDR3 bases: TGTGCCAGCAGCTACCGGACAGGGGGTCCTGGAAACACCATATATTTT.

The chain is built from TRBV19 and TRBJ1-1, with D hard to call. CDR1 and CDR2 from the germline V gene are LNHDA and SQIVND (reference sequence). This CDR3 has 14 residues. Between the trimmed V and J ends, which lost 5 bases and 4 bases, there was a span of 14 bases. CDR3 nucleotide sequence: TGTGCCAGTAGTGTCCGACTTAAGGGCACTGAAGCTTTCTTT. Translated: CASSVRLKGTEAFF.

The CDR3 DNA reads as TGTGCCAGCAGTTGGACTGGGGGTGAAAAACTGTTTTTT. Translation: CASSWTGGEKLFF. The chain couples TRBV12-3 or TRBV12-4 to TRBJ1-4; TRBD1 might be the D (5 bases). Deletions cut 4 bases from V and 7 bases from J, with 10 bases between. The length of the CDR3 is 13 residues.

This chain joins TRBV20-1 and TRBJ1-2; D perhaps matches TRBD1 (6 bases). The CDR3 consists of 18 residues. V was clipped by 0 bases and J by 4 bases, with 24 bases between them. The V gene's germline CDR1 is DFQATT and CDR2 SNEGSKA (reference sequence). DNA of the CDR3: TGCAGTGCTAGAGATCAAAGGACGGGATACAGGGCGAGCTATGGCTACACCTTC. Its protein product is CSARDQRTGYRASYGYTF.

The V gene is TRBV29-1, the J gene TRBJ2-2, with unresolved D. This CDR3 is 14 amino acids long. The V and J ends lost 5 bases and 2 bases respectively, with 12 bases between them. CDR1 and CDR2 (germline): SQVTM, ANQGSEA. CDR3 nucleotides: TGCAGCGTTACCTCCGAGGCCAACACCGGGGAGCTGTTTTTT. Protein: CSVTSEANTGELFF.

The chain employs TRBV10-2 and TRBJ1-1; D is possibly TRBD1 (6 bases). The V and J ends lost 2 bases and 5 bases respectively, with 15 bases between them. This CDR3 comprises 15 residues. Germline V CDR1 and CDR2: WSHSY, SAAADI. CDR3 sequence: CASSEPRGSRTEAFF. The CDR3 coding sequence is TGCGCCAGCAGTGAGCCCAGGGGCAGCCGGACTGAAGCTTTCTTT.

The V and J genes are TRBV29-1 and TRBJ2-5, with D possibly being TRBD2 (6 bases). Germline CDR1 reads SQVTM; CDR2 reads ANQGSEA. The CDR3 is made up of 14 amino acids. V was pared by 7 bases and J by 3 bases, with 18 bases between. This chain's CDR3 is CSASNGGRKETQYF. The CDR3 DNA is TGCAGCGCGAGCAACGGGGGAAGGAAAGAGACCCAGTACTTC. Based on the CDR3 plus reference TRBV29-1 and TRBJ2-5, the full variable domain is SAVISQKPSRDICQRGTSLTIQCQVDSQVTMMFWYRQQPGQSLTLIATANQGSEATYESGFVIDKFPISRPNLTFSTLTVSNMSPEDSSIYLCSASNGGRKETQYFGPGTRLLVL.

This clonotype was counted once. This sequence joins TRBV4-1 and TRBJ1-2; D remains unclear. Germline V gene lookup returns CDR1 MGHRA and CDR2 YSYEKL. The CDR3 consists of 14 residues. V lost 4 bases, J lost 8 bases, and 17 bases lay in between. The CDR3 loop is CASSPPGRRKGYTF. The CDR3 bases are TGCGCCAGCAGCCCGCCCGGCAGAAGGAAAGGCTACACCTTC.

This rearrangement joins TRBV4-1 to TRBJ2-3, with D possibly being TRBD2 (6 bases). Germline V gene sequence: CDR1 MGHRA, CDR2 YSYEKL. The V and J ends lost 9 bases and 4 bases respectively, with 20 bases between them. There are 15 residues in the CDR3. CDR3 nucleotides: TGCGCCAGTGCGCCTCCGGGAGCCGGACCAGATACGCAGTATTTT. Encoded protein: CASAPPGAGPDTQYF.

The gene calls are TRBV6-1 and TRBJ2-1; 8 bases align to TRBD2. Germline V gene lookup returns CDR1 MNHNS and CDR2 SASEGT. V was pared by 6 bases and J by 0 bases, with 7 bases of the junction left unmatched. The CDR3 contains 16 residues. CDR3 residues: CASRPIAGLSYNEQFF. The CDR3 coding sequence is TGTGCCAGCAGACCTATAGCGGGACTCTCCTACAATGAGCAGTTCTTC.